This TCR beta chain was identified during a study of cytomegalovirus exposure and HLA in healthy donors. Study conclusions and caveats: Most TCR sequences showed up rarely, but some public TCRs showed up in many donors.

The PCR was carried out with 60 Vbeta primers and 13 Jbeta primers. In the original workflow: It was a later analysis that counted roughly 79 million unique TCR beta chains, of which 9.5 million to 14 million were shared. The table came from immunoSEQ multiplex PCR; TCRdb's copy has only in-frame clones and leaves some out. That table supplies the V and J calls and clone size; D and trimming were determined from the DNA. The repertoire includes approximately 150,000 clones, around three quarters of them detected once, and 1% sits in the top ten. As for this clone: The antigen is undetermined.

The CDR3 consists of 12 residues. The V gene lost 6 bases and the J gene lost 10 bases, with 12 bases spanning the gap. Germline CDR1 reads SEHNR; CDR2 reads FQNEAQ (reference sequence). The receptor comes from a woman aged 40 to 50 in good health and CMV-seronegative. Sequenced: PBMCs. The chain joins TRBV7-9 to TRBJ1-4; D may be TRBD1 (6 bases). The CDR3 protein is CASRRQQGKLFF. DNA for the CDR3: TGTGCCAGCAGACGCCAACAGGGAAAACTGTTTTTT. Full variable domain (outside the CDR3, taken from reference TRBV7-9 and TRBJ1-4): DTGVSQNPRHKITKRGQNVTFRCDPISEHNRLYWYRQTLGQGPEFLTYFQNEAQLEKSRLLSDRFSAERPKGSFSTLEIQRTEQGDSAMYLCASRRQQGKLFFGSGTQLSVL.